This record looks at one T cell receptor beta chain sequence and its context. Its target is unknown. This entry belongs to a study of CD8+ T cells in alopecia areata. Overall study context: Treated patients received oral tofacitinib, 5 to 10 mg twice daily.

It was cDNA, reverse transcribed from extracted RNA, that served as the sequencing template. Generated by immunoSEQ multiplex PCR, the TCRdb table keeps only in-frame clones and is missing some. This sample has approximately 170,000 clones, with roughly 60% found just once. V shed 2 bases and J shed 0 bases, with 8 bases lying between them. The V gene's germline CDR1 is SQVTM and CDR2 ANQGSEA. This CDR3 contains 13 residues. Treatment specified: oral pan-JAK inhibitor, 5-10 mg twice daily. Regarding the study as a whole: There were many expanded lesional clones persisting in scalp and blood during tofacitinib.

The rearrangement uses TRBV29-1 and TRBJ2-7; maybe TRBD1 (5 bases). Specimen: CD4+ T cells sorted from blood, collected at week 24, from a patient treated with tofacitinib. The clonotype was recovered from a human donor with alopecia areata. The CDR3 region has the DNA TGCAGCGTTGAACAGGGAAGCTCCTACGAGCAGTACTTC. Its protein is CSVEQGSSYEQYF.